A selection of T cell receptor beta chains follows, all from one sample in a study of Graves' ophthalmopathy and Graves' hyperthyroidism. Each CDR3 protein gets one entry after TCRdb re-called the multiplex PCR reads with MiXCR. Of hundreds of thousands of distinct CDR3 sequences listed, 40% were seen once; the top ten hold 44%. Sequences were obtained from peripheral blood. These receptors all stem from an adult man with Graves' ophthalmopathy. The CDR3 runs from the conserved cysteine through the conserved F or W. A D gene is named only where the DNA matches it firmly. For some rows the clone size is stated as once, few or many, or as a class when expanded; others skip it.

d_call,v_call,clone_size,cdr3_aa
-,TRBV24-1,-,CARTLYSNQPQHF
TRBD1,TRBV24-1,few,CASSRGQGDNQPQHF
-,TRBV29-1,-,CSVGQGSGNTF
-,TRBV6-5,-,CASSYSSYVGEQYF
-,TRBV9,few,CASSVGRDPGYEQYF
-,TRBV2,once,CASDRDSGANVLTF
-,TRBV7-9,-,CASSLFSGEQYF
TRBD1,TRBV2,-,CASRKTGTGGSGTEAFF
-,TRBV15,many,CATSSTGLGSGQPQHF
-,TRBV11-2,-,CASSSYSQSSYGQYF
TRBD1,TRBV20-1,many,CSARGGTGGEKLFF
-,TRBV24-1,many,CAASPGGNQPQHF
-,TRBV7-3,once,CASSLQGNYNEQFF
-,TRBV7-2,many,CASSPFDRNYGYTF
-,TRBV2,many,CASSEMAATNEKLFF
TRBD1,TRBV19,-,CASSPGQGGFGELFF
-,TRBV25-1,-,CASVGDNGETQYF
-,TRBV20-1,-,CSARDGEGSYEQYF
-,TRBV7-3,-,CASSPQADQYMNTEAFF
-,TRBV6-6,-,CASSYGREETQYF